This T cell receptor (beta chain) was identified during a study of shared clonotypes between healthy human individuals. Overall study results and limits: Clonotype sharing across several donors was observed for approximately 5% of naive CD4 clonotypes. A generally larger estimated richness was seen in naive subsets than in memory subsets.

Using immunoSEQ multiplex PCR, the repertoire was profiled, and TCRdb retains in-frame clones only, with some absent. The table lists millions of clones, approximately 94% of them singletons, with under 2% in the top ten. The naive CD8 population came from CD45RO-negative cells selected for CCR7, without terminally differentiated effector memory CD45RA+ cells. On this clone: Its cognate antigen is unknown.

CDR1 is MNHEY, CDR2 SMNVEV, per germline (reference sequence). Trimming shortened V by 7 bases and J by 2 bases, and 4 bases separated the two germline ends. The CDR3 consists of 11 residues. The source is a man between 18 and 35 years old in good health. Some clones in this sample may be carry-over from other donors' samples. V and J are TRBV27 and TRBJ2-3; D uncertain. Sequenced sample: naive CD8+ T cells from PBMCs. CDR3 sequence (DNA): TGTGCCAGCACCATCACAGATACGCAGTATTTT. It specifies CASTITDTQYF.